This T cell receptor beta chain originates from a study of beta chain features in type 1 diabetes. At the level of the study: Cells sorted and examined across all samples totaled roughly 98 million.

Remarks on this clone: Its antigen is currently unknown.

J lost 0 bases, V lost 6 bases, and 14 bases had no gene match. Germline loops: CDR1 MNHEY, CDR2 SMNVEV (reference sequence). The CDR3 sequence is 17 residues long. Study-level findings and limits: Researchers reported that naive, central memory and Treg TCRB repertoires appeared more similar in patients than in healthy donors.

Since all of the isolated RNA was reverse transcribed, expressed TCRB transcripts were what got sequenced. Here immunoSEQ multiplex PCR was the method, and the copy in TCRdb shows in-frame clones only, minus some. The sample records 900,000 or so clones, roughly a sixth being singletons. This chain links TRBV27 with TRBJ2-7; 7 nucleotides match TRBD2. The sequencing sample was made of naive CD4+ T cells from blood. The sequence derives from a woman aged 18-29 years in good health. The CDR3 here is CASRSRAGGGSSYEQYF. The CDR3 region has the DNA TGTGCCAGCAGATCCCGCGCCGGCGGGGGTAGCTCCTACGAGCAGTACTTC.